The next 19 T cell receptor beta chains were all read from a single sample in a study of shared clonotypes between healthy human individuals. Some clones are missing from TCRdb's copy, which holds only in-frame ones; the method was immunoSEQ multiplex PCR. This sample has 800,000 or so clones, with approximately 96% found just once. As defined, naive CD8 cells were CD45RO-negative and positively selected for CCR7, with terminally differentiated effector memory CD45RA+ cells excluded. Sequenced input: naive CD8+ T cells sorted from blood. Receptor source: a man aged 30 to 39 in good health.

The chain carries TRBV29-1 and TRBJ2-3; weak D call: TRBD1 (6 bases). Germline V gene data show CDR1 as SQVTM and CDR2 as ANQGSEA. This CDR3 contains 15 residues. Trimming took off 4 bases at V and 5 bases at J, with 19 bases between the two ends. CDR3 protein: CSVVPAGAVRDTQYF. CDR3 DNA sequence: TGCAGCGTTGTTCCGGCAGGGGCGGTCAGAGATACGCAGTATTTT.

This clone was counted only a few times. Other nucleotide sequences in the sample specify the same CDR3. The genes are TRBV13 and TRBJ2-7; no firm D call. The CDR3 is 13 amino acids. Germline CDR1 reads PRHDT; CDR2 reads FYEKMQ (reference sequence). The V end lost 0 bases, the J end lost 0 bases, and 3 bases lay between the germline ends. The CDR3 coding sequence is TGTGCCAGCAGCTTAGGGAGCTCCTACGAGCAGTACTTC. Encoded protein: CASSLGSSYEQYF.

V gene TRBV13 combines with J gene TRBJ1-4; D may be TRBD1 (5 bases). The CDR3 consists of 14 residues. The germline V gene has CDR1 PRHDT and CDR2 FYEKMQ (reference sequence). V gave up 7 bases and J gave up 8 bases, with 17 bases separating them. The CDR3 bases are TGTGCCAGCACGCAGTCCAGGGCCAGAGAAAAACTGTTTTTT. Translating it yields CASTQSRAREKLFF.

V and J are TRBV5-1 and TRBJ1-2; 7 bases are a match to TRBD1. Trimming took 4 bases from V and 8 from J; bases not matched to a gene: 8. This CDR3 spans 13 amino acids. The germline V gene encodes CDR1 SGHRS and CDR2 YFSETQ. In DNA, the CDR3 is TGCGCCAGCAGCCAAGGGACAGTCCGAGGCTACACCTTC. Amino acid sequence: CASSQGTVRGYTF.

This sequence joins TRBV28 and TRBJ2-2; 13 nucleotides align to TRBD2. Trimming took 3 bases from V and 0 from J; bases not matched to a gene: 13. CDR1 and CDR2 from the germline V gene are MDHEN and SYDVKM. The CDR3 loop spans 21 amino acids. The CDR3, as DNA: TGTGCCAGCAGTTTCTTAACTAGGACTAGCGGGAGCCGATCGAACACCGGGGAGCTGTTTTTT. It translates to CASSFLTRTSGSRSNTGELFF.

In DNA, the CDR3 is TGTGCCAGCAGCTTACCCCCTGGGTTCAACGGCGAGCAGTACTTC. Translating it yields CASSLPPGFNGEQYF. This chain links TRBV11-2 with TRBJ2-7, with no clear D. Trimming cost V 2 bases and J 6 bases, with 17 bases left between them. CDR3 length: 15 amino acids. Per the germline V gene, CDR1 is SGHAT and CDR2 is FQNNGV.

Points on this clone: The sample carries other DNA sequences with the same CDR3. This chain joins TRBV9 and TRBJ1-1, with a weak D call TRBD1 (5 bases). The germline gives CDR1 SGDLS, CDR2 YYNGEE. CDR3 length equals 13 residues. V lost 0 bases and J lost 5, with 8 bases in between. This CDR3 is CASSVGGETEAFF. The CDR3, as DNA: TGTGCCAGCAGCGTAGGGGGCGAGACTGAAGCTTTCTTT.

The chain has TRBV27 and TRBJ2-5, with TRBD1 as a possible D gene (6 bases). CDR1 is MNHEY, CDR2 SMNVEV, per germline (reference sequence). The CDR3 covers 16 residues. V shed 7 bases and J shed 4 bases, with 22 bases lying between them. The CDR3 loop is CASMTANTGSRETQYF. CDR3 nucleotides: TGTGCCAGCATGACGGCAAATACAGGGTCGCGAGAGACCCAGTACTTC.

The chain combines TRBV5-1 with TRBJ2-7; 8 nucleotides line up with TRBD1. The CDR3 consists of 16 residues. Germline V CDR1 and CDR2: SGHRS, YFSETQ. Unmatched junction bases numbered 9, after V lost 4 bases and J lost 0 bases. CDR3 sequence (DNA): TGCGCCAGCAGCCTGAGGTCGGGACAGGTCTCCTACGAGCAGTACTTC. Protein product: CASSLRSGQVSYEQYF.

In regard to this clone: The sample has other DNA sequences that encode this CDR3 too. The chain joins TRBV4-1 to TRBJ2-7, with unresolved D. Trimming shortened V by 3 bases and J by 3 bases, and 6 bases separated the two germline ends. Germline values: CDR1 MGHRA, CDR2 YSYEKL. This CDR3 region has 12 residues. The CDR3 DNA follows: TGCGCCAGCAGCCAGACGGGCTACGAGCAGTACTTC. Protein product: CASSQTGYEQYF.

V is TRBV9 and J is TRBJ1-1; perhaps TRBD1 as D (5 bases). This CDR3 has 13 residues. Per germline, CDR1 SGDLS and CDR2 YYNGEE. Trimming shortened V by 4 bases and J by 1 base, and 8 bases separated the two germline ends. The CDR3 loop reads CASSTGANTEAFF. The CDR3, as DNA: TGTGCCAGCAGCACAGGCGCGAACACTGAAGCTTTCTTT.

J is TRBJ2-4 and V is TRBV4-3, with 7 bases fitting TRBD1. The ends lost 3 bases at V and 3 bases at J; junction bases unmatched: 8. Germline V gene data show CDR1 as LGHNA and CDR2 as YSLEER. The CDR3 loop spans 16 amino acids. The CDR3 region has the DNA TGCGCCAGCAGCCACCAACAGGGGATTGGCAAAAACATTCAGTACTTC. Its protein is CASSHQQGIGKNIQYF.

This chain connects TRBV7-8 to TRBJ2-7; possibly TRBD1 for D (5 bases). Per the germline V gene, CDR1 is SGHVS and CDR2 is FQNEAQ. V lost 1 base to trimming and J lost 6 bases, with 22 bases between them. This CDR3 has 17 amino acids. Here the CDR3 DNA reads TGTGCCAGCAGCTTAGGTTCTTCAGGGCAACCATGGATCGAGCAGTACTTC. It specifies CASSLGSSGQPWIEQYF.

For the CDR3, the DNA is TGTGCCAGCAGCTTATTGGAGGGGAAAAATCAGCCCCAGCATTTT. It is translated as CASSLLEGKNQPQHF. The J gene is TRBJ1-5, the V gene TRBV7-8; a weak D match, TRBD1 (5 bases). Germline V gene lookup returns CDR1 SGHVS and CDR2 FQNEAQ. This CDR3 region has 15 residues. Trimming shortened V by 2 bases and J by 4 bases, and 12 bases separated the two germline ends.

The chain couples TRBV12-2 to TRBJ2-1; the table's D gene call, TRBD2, was not cross checked with the DNA. TRBV12-2 is recorded as a pseudogene. The CDR3 sequence is 14 residues long. The CDR3 DNA reads as TGTGCAAGTCGCCCCCTGGGAAGGGAGGGTGAGCAGTTCTTC. Its translation: CASRPLGREGEQFF.

This chain joins TRBV27 and TRBJ2-3, with no clear D. Trimming shortened V by 6 bases and J by 2 bases, and 12 bases separated the two germline ends. This CDR3 has 14 amino acids. Per the germline V gene, CDR1 is MNHEY and CDR2 is SMNVEV (reference sequence). The CDR3 DNA sequence: TGTGCCAGCAGAACCTACGAGGTCACAGATACGCAGTATTTT. This encodes CASRTYEVTDTQYF.

The V and J genes are TRBV7-9 and TRBJ2-7, with D hard to call. The CDR3 is 11 amino acids. Germline CDR1 SEHNR, CDR2 FQNEAQ (reference sequence). Trimming took off 5 bases at V and 4 bases at J, with 6 bases between the two ends. The CDR3 DNA sequence: TGTGCCAGCAGCCACTATTACGAGCAGTACTTC. Amino acids: CASSHYYEQYF. Full variable domain (rest looked up from reference TRBV7-9 and TRBJ2-7): DTGVSQNPRHKITKRGQNVTFRCDPISEHNRLYWYRQTLGQGPEFLTYFQNEAQLEKSRLLSDRFSAERPKGSFSTLEIQRTEQGDSAMYLCASSHYYEQYFGPGTRLTVT.

This chain links TRBV11-2 with TRBJ2-7, with 8 bases identical to TRBD1. The V and J ends lost 5 bases and 4 bases, in that order; junction bases with no gene match: 10. There are 15 residues in the CDR3. Germline V gene data show CDR1 as SGHAT and CDR2 as FQNNGV. CDR3 DNA sequence: TGTGCCAGCAGCACCCTTTCAGGGGGCTGGTACGAGCAGTACTTC. Translating it yields CASSTLSGGWYEQYF. Together with reference TRBV11-2 and TRBJ2-7, the CDR3 gives the full variable domain: EAGVAQSPRYKIIEKRQSVAFWCNPISGHATLYWYQQILGQGPKLLIQFQNNGVVDDSQLPKDRFSAERLKGVDSTLKIQPAKLEDSAVYLCASSTLSGGWYEQYFGPGTRLTVT.

The chain combines TRBV28 with TRBJ1-5, with D possibly being TRBD1 (5 bases). The CDR3 spans 17 residues. V was clipped by 6 bases and J by 0 bases, with 18 bases between them. Germline V gene sequence: CDR1 MDHEN, CDR2 SYDVKM. CDR3 nucleotide sequence: TGTGCCAGCAGCCTAAGGGGAGAAGGGTATAGCAATCAGCCCCAGCATTTT. This encodes CASSLRGEGYSNQPQHF.